One and the same sample provided the 17 T cell receptor beta chains below, sequenced in a study of T cells in Graves' hyperthyroidism and ophthalmopathy. TCR beta CDR3 region amplification was performed from RNA transcripts. During a first-round RT-PCR of the TCR CDR3, the HTBI primer set was used. From the multiplex PCR reads, TCRdb called clonotypes with MiXCR, one entry per CDR3 protein. The sample has 800,000 or so distinct CDR3 sequences; over 35% are singletons. Sequencing was done on a sample of blood. The receptors here all came from a man aged 18 to 29 with Graves' hyperthyroidism.

The rearrangement uses TRBV4-1 and TRBJ1-1; D is undetermined. The CDR3 length is 15 residues. Germline V gene sequence: CDR1 MGHRA, CDR2 YSYEKL. The V and J ends lost 4 bases and 0 bases respectively, with 12 bases between them. The CDR3 sequence: CASSPIGVMNTEAFF. CDR3 coding DNA: TGCGCCAGCAGCCCCATAGGCGTTATGAACACTGAAGCTTTCTTT.

Here the CDR3 DNA reads TGTGCCAGCAGCCTACTTAGCGGGAGCGGGGAGCTGTTTTTT. As protein: CASSLLSGSGELFF. This rearrangement joins TRBV7-3 to TRBJ2-2; 9 bases agree with TRBD2. CDR1 SGHTA and CDR2 FQGTGA come from the germline V gene. The CDR3 has 14 amino acids. Trimming took 5 bases from V and 7 from J; bases not matched to a gene: 5.

This chain joins TRBV2 and TRBJ1-1; tentative D call: TRBD1 (6 bases). Germline V gene sequence: CDR1 SNHLY, CDR2 FYNNEI. The CDR3 has 16 amino acids. The ends were cut back, 5 bases at V and 0 bases at J, with 16 bases in the middle. The CDR3 is CASSPRSGDLNTEAFF. The CDR3 nucleotides read TGTGCCAGCAGTCCTCGATCAGGGGACTTGAACACTGAAGCTTTCTTT.

As concerns this clonotype: Germline and junction disagree at one end, which may indicate a read error. The chain couples TRBV19 to TRBJ2-6; tentatively, D is TRBD2 (5 bases). From germline, CDR1 is LNHDA and CDR2 SQIVND (reference sequence). This CDR3 has 18 amino acids. As DNA, the CDR3 is TGTGCCAGTACTATATCCAACCCCACCCCGGGAGGGGCCAACGTCCTGACTTTC. It translates to CASTISNPTPGGANVLTF.

The chain combines TRBV7-9 with TRBJ1-1; D not certain. Trimming removed 3 bases at V and 6 bases at J, with 11 bases between. Germline-derived CDR1 and CDR2 are SEHNR and FQNEAQ (reference sequence). The CDR3 extends over 13 amino acids. The CDR3 DNA is TGTGCCAGCAGCTTGGGCGGGCCCTCTGAAGCTTTCTTT. Translating gives CASSLGGPSEAFF.

CDR3 protein: CASSGNGNTIYF. The CDR3 DNA reads TGTGCCAGCAGTGGCAACGGAAACACCATATATTTT. The chain has TRBV6-1 and TRBJ1-3; D not resolved. This CDR3 has 12 residues. Trimming took off 4 bases at V and 4 bases at J, with 5 bases between the two ends. The germline V gene encodes CDR1 MNHNS and CDR2 SASEGT.

This clonotype was seen a handful of times. The chain joins TRBV7-9 to TRBJ2-7, with D perhaps matching TRBD1 (5 bases). V lost 2 bases and J lost 2, with 10 bases in between. Germline-derived CDR1 and CDR2 are SEHNR and FQNEAQ (reference sequence). The CDR3 is 14 amino acids. Here the CDR3 DNA reads TGTGCCAGCAGCTTATCCCGACAGCCCTACGAGCAGTACTTC. Its protein is CASSLSRQPYEQYF.

Turning to this clonotype: This may be a read error, as it is one base from a much larger clone. The genes are TRBV10-1 and TRBJ2-5, with D tentatively TRBD2 (5 bases). Germline CDR1 WNHNN, CDR2 SYGVQD (reference sequence). This CDR3 comprises 14 residues. In DNA form, the CDR3 reads TGCGCCAGCAGTGAGTCGGGAGCCTGGGAGACCCAGTGCTTC. As protein: CASSESGAWETQCF.

This clonotype was seen more than once but under ten times. The chain recombines TRBV5-8 with TRBJ1-1; D perhaps matches TRBD1 (5 bases). The germline V and J ends were trimmed by 5 bases and 0 bases, with 14 bases remaining between them. Germline-derived CDR1 and CDR2 are SGHTS and YDEGEE. The CDR3 covers 15 residues. The CDR3 loop is CASRSRAGMNTEAFF. The CDR3 DNA is TGTGCCAGCAGGTCCAGGGCCGGGATGAACACTGAAGCTTTCTTT.

The chain uses TRBV5-4 and TRBJ1-1; D is ambiguous. Trimming took 0 bases from V and 1 from J, leaving 7 bases between them. Germline values: CDR1 SGHNT, CDR2 YYREEE (reference sequence). The CDR3 consists of 14 residues. The CDR3 reads CASSLGWQNTEAFF. The CDR3 bases are TGTGCCAGCAGCTTGGGTTGGCAGAACACTGAAGCTTTCTTT.

CDR3 sequence (DNA): TGTGCCAGCAGTCTTGATCCCGGACAGCTCTACGAGCAGTACTTC. The encoded protein is CASSLDPGQLYEQYF. The genes are TRBV11-2 and TRBJ2-7, with D possibly TRBD1 on 6 matching bases. The CDR3 length is 15 residues. Germline V CDR1 and CDR2: SGHAT, FQNNGV. The ends were cut back, 6 bases at V and 3 bases at J, with 18 bases in the middle.

This clonotype was found many times. J is TRBJ1-6 and V is TRBV20-1, with D hard to call. The CDR3 totals 14 residues. V shed 6 bases and J shed 9 bases, with 18 bases lying between them. Germline lookup yields CDR1 DFQATT and CDR2 SNEGSKA (reference sequence). The CDR3 here is CSAPDIGRGSPLHF. The CDR3 nucleotides are TGCAGTGCCCCTGACATAGGAAGAGGTTCACCCCTCCACTTT.

The V gene is TRBV29-1, the J gene TRBJ2-5, with a tentative D call TRBD2 (6 bases). Germline V gene sequence: CDR1 SQVTM, CDR2 ANQGSEA. This CDR3 has 13 amino acids. With 1 base removed from V and 1 base from J, the gap between germline ends came to 7 bases. CDR3 coding DNA: TGCAGCGTTGAAGCGGGGGTCCAAGAGACCCAGTACTTC. This sequence encodes CSVEAGVQETQYF.

This clonotype came up a few times. The chain has TRBV7-9 and TRBJ2-2; 8 bases match TRBD2. This CDR3 is 16 amino acids long. J lost 7 bases, V lost 5 bases, and 12 bases had no gene match. Germline V CDR1 and CDR2: SEHNR, FQNEAQ (reference sequence). CDR3 DNA: TGTGCCAGCAGCCCCCGGACGGGGGGGCAGGGCGGGGAGCTGTTTTTT. Amino acids: CASSPRTGGQGGELFF.

V is TRBV7-9 and J is TRBJ2-2; D gene ambiguous. The germline gives CDR1 SEHNR, CDR2 FQNEAQ (reference sequence). CDR3 length: 14 residues. V was cut by 2 bases and J by 4 bases, with 8 bases left in between. In nucleotides, the CDR3 is TGTGCCAGCAGCTTAAACCAGATCACCGGGGAGCTGTTTTTT. Amino acids: CASSLNQITGELFF.

The V gene is TRBV7-8, the J gene TRBJ2-5; D uncertain. CDR3 length: 13 residues. The germline V and J ends were trimmed by 3 bases and 5 bases, with 10 bases remaining between them. The germline V gene encodes CDR1 SGHVS and CDR2 FQNEAQ. In DNA form, the CDR3 reads TGTGCCAGCAGCTTCGACCGGGTCGAGACCCAGTACTTC. Translating gives CASSFDRVETQYF.

J is TRBJ1-6 and V is TRBV20-1, with unresolved D. There are 17 residues in the CDR3. Germline V gene sequence: CDR1 DFQATT, CDR2 SNEGSKA (reference sequence). V dropped 0 bases and J dropped 8 bases, with 20 bases sitting between them. CDR3 sequence reads: CSARDNSDRTIDSPLHF. As DNA, the CDR3 is TGCAGTGCTAGAGACAACTCAGACCGGACTATCGATTCACCCCTCCACTTT.